This T cell receptor (beta chain) was captured by sequencing in a study of blood T cell repertoires in COVID-19. Study as a whole: The origin of the acute and convalescent COVID-19 samples was the United States, Italy and Spain. T cells, B-cell-depleted T cells, or PBMCs supplied cDNA or gDNA.

Individuals aged about 18 to 90 years were recruited from around 22 US areas. Per the study methods: Estimated nucleated cell counts came from reference gene primer amplification. Some clones are missing from TCRdb's copy, which holds only in-frame ones; the method was immunoSEQ multiplex PCR. The D gene and trimming were derived from the DNA, and the V and J assignments and clone size from that table. The table shows approximately 200,000 clones, with roughly 80% occurring only once. Germline loops: CDR1 SNHLY, CDR2 FYNNEI. With V trimmed by 8 bases and J by 5 bases, 11 bases remained unmatched. The CDR3 consists of 14 residues.

The source of this sequence is a middle-aged woman with acute COVID-19. The chain carries TRBV2 and TRBJ1-1; 7 positions agree with TRBD1. The source material was PBMCs or T cells enriched from blood (not recorded which). CDR3 in amino acids: CASRKGAELTEAFF. In DNA, the CDR3 is TGTGCCAGCCGGAAGGGGGCCGAGTTAACTGAAGCTTTCTTT.